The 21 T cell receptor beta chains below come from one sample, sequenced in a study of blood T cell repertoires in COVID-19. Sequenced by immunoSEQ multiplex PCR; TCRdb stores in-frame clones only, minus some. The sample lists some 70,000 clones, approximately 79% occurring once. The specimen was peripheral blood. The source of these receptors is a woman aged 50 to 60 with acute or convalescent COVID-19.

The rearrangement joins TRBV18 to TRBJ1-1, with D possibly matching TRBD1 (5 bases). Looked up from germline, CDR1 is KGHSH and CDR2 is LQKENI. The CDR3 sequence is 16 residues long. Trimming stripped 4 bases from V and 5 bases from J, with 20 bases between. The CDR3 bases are TGTGCCAGCTCACGAACTCGTGGGGCGAAAGAAACTGAAGCTTTCTTT. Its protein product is CASSRTRGAKETEAFF.

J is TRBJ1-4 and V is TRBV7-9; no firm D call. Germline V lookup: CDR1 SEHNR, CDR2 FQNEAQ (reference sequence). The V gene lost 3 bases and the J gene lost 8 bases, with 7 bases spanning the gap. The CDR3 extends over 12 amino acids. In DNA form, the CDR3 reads TGTGCCAGCAGCTTCGTGGGCGAAAAACTGTTTTTT. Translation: CASSFVGEKLFF.

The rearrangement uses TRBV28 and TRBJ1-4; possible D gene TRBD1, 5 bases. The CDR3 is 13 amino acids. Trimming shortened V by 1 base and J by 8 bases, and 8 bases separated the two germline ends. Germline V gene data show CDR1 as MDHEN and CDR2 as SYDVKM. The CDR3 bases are TGTGCCAGCAGTTTATTACAGGACGAAAAACTGTTTTTT. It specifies CASSLLQDEKLFF.

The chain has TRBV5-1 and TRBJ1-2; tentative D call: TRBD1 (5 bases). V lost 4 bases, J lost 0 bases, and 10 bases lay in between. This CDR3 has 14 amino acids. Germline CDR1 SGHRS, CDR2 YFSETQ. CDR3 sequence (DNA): TGCGCCAGCAGCCAAGGGGCGGCTAACTATGGCTACACCTTC. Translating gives CASSQGAANYGYTF.

The CDR3 here is CSVGRGTNEKLFF. In DNA, the CDR3 is TGCAGCGTGGGAAGGGGGACTAATGAAAAACTGTTTTTT. V gene TRBV29-1 combines with J gene TRBJ1-4, with D maybe TRBD1 (6 bases). Looked up from germline, CDR1 is SQVTM and CDR2 is ANQGSEA. The CDR3 has 13 residues. Deletions cut 6 bases from V and 2 bases from J, with 10 bases between.

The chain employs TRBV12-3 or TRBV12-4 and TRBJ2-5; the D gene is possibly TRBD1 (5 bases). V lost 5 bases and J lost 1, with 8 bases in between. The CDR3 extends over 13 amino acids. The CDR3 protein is CASSRGSQETQYF. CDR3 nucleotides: TGTGCCAGCAGTAGGGGTTCCCAAGAGACCCAGTACTTC.

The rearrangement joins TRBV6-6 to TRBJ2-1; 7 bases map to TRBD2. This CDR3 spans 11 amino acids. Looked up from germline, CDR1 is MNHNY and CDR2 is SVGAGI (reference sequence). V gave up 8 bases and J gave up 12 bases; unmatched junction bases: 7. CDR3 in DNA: TGTGCCAGCGGACCTGGGGGGGGGCAGTTCTTC. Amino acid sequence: CASGPGGGQFF.

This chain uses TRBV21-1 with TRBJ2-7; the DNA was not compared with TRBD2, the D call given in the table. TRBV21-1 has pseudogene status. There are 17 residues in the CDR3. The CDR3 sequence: CASSKETLGGDLYEQYF. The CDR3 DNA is TGTGCCAGCAGCAAAGAGACTTTGGGCGGGGACTTATACGAGCAGTACTTC.

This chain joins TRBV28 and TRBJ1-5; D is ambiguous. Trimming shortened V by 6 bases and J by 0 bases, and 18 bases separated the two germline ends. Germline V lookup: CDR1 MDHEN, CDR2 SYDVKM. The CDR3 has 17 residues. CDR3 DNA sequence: TGTGCCAGCAGCTCCCCCGTCGGGAGATATAGCAATCAGCCCCAGCATTTT. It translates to CASSSPVGRYSNQPQHF.

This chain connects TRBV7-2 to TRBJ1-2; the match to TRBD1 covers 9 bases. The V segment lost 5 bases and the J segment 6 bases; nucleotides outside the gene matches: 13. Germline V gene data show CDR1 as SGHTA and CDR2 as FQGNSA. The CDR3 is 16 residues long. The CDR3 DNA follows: TGTGCCAGCAGCCCGAAGACAGGGGGACGGGGGGATGGCTACACCTTC. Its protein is CASSPKTGGRGDGYTF.

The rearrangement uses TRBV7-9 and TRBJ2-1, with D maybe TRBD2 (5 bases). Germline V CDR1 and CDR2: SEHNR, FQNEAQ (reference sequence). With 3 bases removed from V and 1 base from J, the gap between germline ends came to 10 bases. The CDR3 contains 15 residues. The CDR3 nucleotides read TGTGCCAGCAGCTTCTCCGGGGATTCCTACAATGAGCAGTTCTTC. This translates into CASSFSGDSYNEQFF.

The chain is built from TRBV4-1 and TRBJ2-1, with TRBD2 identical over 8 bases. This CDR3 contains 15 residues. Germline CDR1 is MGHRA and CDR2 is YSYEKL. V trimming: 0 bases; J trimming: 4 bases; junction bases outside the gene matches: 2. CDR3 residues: CASSQDSGGYNEQFF. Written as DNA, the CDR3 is TGCGCCAGCAGCCAAGATTCGGGAGGGTACAATGAGCAGTTCTTC.

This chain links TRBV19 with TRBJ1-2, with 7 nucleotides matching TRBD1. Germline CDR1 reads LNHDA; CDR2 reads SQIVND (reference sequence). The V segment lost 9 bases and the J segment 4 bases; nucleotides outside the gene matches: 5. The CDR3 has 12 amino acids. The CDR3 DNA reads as TGTGCCAGCGAAGGACAGGTCTATGGCTACACCTTC. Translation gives CASEGQVYGYTF.

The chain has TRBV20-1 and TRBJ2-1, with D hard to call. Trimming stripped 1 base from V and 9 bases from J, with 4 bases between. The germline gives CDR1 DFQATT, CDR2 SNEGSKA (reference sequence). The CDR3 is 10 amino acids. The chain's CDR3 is CSARGSEQFF. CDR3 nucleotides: TGCAGTGCTAGAGGTAGTGAGCAGTTCTTC.

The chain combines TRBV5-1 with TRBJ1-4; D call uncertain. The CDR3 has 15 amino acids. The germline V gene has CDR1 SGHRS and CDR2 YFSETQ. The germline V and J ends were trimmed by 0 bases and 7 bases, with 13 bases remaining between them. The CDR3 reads CASSLVSGSAEKLFF. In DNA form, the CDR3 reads TGCGCCAGCAGCTTGGTCTCGGGATCCGCTGAAAAACTGTTTTTT. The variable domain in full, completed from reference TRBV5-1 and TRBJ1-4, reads KAGVTQTPRYLIKTRGQQVTLSCSPISGHRSVSWYQQTPGQGLQFLFEYFSETQRNKGNFPGRFSGRQFSNSRSEMNVSTLELGDSALYLCASSLVSGSAEKLFFGSGTQLSVL.

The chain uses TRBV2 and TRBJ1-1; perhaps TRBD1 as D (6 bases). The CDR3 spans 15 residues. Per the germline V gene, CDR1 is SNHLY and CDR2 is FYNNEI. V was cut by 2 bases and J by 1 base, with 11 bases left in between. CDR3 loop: CASSELGAQNTEAFF. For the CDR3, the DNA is TGTGCCAGCAGTGAACTGGGGGCTCAGAACACTGAAGCTTTCTTT. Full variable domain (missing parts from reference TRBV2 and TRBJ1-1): EPEVTQTPSHQVTQMGQEVILRCVPISNHLYFYWYRQILGQKVEFLVSFYNNEISEKSEIFDDQFSVERPDGSNFTLKIRSTKLEDSAMYFCASSELGAQNTEAFFGQGTRLTVV.

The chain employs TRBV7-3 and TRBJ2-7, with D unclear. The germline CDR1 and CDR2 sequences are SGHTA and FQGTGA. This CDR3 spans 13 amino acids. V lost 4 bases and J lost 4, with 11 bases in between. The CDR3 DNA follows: TGTGCCAGCAGCTCTTCCCCGGGTTACGAGCAGTACTTC. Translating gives CASSSSPGYEQYF.

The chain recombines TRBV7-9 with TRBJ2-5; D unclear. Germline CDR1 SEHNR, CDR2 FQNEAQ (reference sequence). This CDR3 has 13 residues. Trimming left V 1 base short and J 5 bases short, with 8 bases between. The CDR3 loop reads CASSLGGFETQYF. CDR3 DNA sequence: TGTGCCAGCAGCTTAGGCGGATTTGAGACCCAGTACTTC. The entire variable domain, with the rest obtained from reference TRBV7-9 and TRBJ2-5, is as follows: DTGVSQNPRHKITKRGQNVTFRCDPISEHNRLYWYRQTLGQGPEFLTYFQNEAQLEKSRLLSDRFSAERPKGSFSTLEIQRTEQGDSAMYLCASSLGGFETQYFGPGTRLLVL.

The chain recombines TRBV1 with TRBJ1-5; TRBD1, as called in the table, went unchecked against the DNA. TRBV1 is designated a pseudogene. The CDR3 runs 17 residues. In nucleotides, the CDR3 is TGCACCAGCAGCCAAGCGCCCCTCACAGGTTACAATCAGCCCCAGCATTTT. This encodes CTSSQAPLTGYNQPQHF.

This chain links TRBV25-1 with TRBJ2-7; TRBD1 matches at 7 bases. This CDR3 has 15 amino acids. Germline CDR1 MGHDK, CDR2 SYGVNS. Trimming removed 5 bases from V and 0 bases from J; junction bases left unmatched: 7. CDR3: CASSTLRDSSYEQYF. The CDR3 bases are TGTGCCAGCAGTACCCTCCGGGACAGCTCCTACGAGCAGTACTTC.

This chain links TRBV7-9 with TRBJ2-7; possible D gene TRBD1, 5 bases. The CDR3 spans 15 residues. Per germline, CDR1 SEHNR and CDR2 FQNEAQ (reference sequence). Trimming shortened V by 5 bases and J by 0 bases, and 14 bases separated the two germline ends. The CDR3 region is CASSRQSTGSYEQYF. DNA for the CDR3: TGTGCCAGCAGCCGACAGTCTACGGGCTCCTACGAGCAGTACTTC. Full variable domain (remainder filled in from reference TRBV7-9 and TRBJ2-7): DTGVSQNPRHKITKRGQNVTFRCDPISEHNRLYWYRQTLGQGPEFLTYFQNEAQLEKSRLLSDRFSAERPKGSFSTLEIQRTEQGDSAMYLCASSRQSTGSYEQYFGPGTRLTVT.